The T cell receptor beta chain described here comes from a study of identical twins. Among all donors, each was a healthy Caucasian. This clonotype showed up many times. No antigen is known for it. The CDR3 covers 16 residues. CDR1 is SQVTM, CDR2 ANQGSEA, per germline. V gave up 4 bases and J gave up 0 bases; unmatched junction bases: 6. TCRdb fed the 5' RACE reads into MiXCR, producing one record per CDR3 protein. The sample holds 430,000 or so distinct CDR3 sequences, more than 20% seen once. General observations from the study: Conclusions relied on cross-sectional statistical analysis, not following the same donors.

These data were also filed under a second study, of T cells expressing NK-cell markers. This second study notes: Sorting in several experiments was restricted by an anti-gamma-delta TCR antibody to alpha-beta TCR T cells. Where several donors were concerned, these clonotypes also led the CD3+CD56-NKG2C+ fraction.

This TCR derives from a woman younger than 30 in good health. The genes are TRBV29-1 and TRBJ2-6; TRBD1 matches at 7 bases. Sequencing used CD4+ T cells sorted from blood. This CDR3 reads CSVGTGPTSGANVLTF. CDR3 coding DNA: TGCAGCGTTGGGACAGGACCAACCTCTGGGGCCAACGTCCTGACTTTC.